This is a list of T cell receptor beta chains from one sample in a study of control samples from healthy donors and cancer patients. Using immunoSEQ multiplex PCR, the repertoire was profiled, and TCRdb retains in-frame clones only, with some absent. The data hold 50,000 to 55,000 clones, with roughly nine tenths observed a single time. The sequenced sample consisted of PBMCs. The receptors come from a man between 60 and 70 years old with head and neck cancer. CDR3s leave out the opening cysteine and the closing phenylalanine or tryptophan. The D gene is left open where the match is weak.

d_gene,v_gene,CDR3aa
-,TRBV11-3,ASSLVGYNSPLH
TRBD1,TRBV5-1,ASNKGYRDRAYEQY
-,TRBV30,AWSVRLPLSGNTIY
TRBD1,TRBV15,ATSRGQGPRYEQY
-,TRBV2,ASSDRQITNQPQH
TRBD2,TRBV6-5,ASRSGLDYEQY
TRBD1,TRBV5-1,ASATGALNTDTQY
-,TRBV6-2/TRBV6-3,ASSLRSRPKNEKLF
-,TRBV7-8,ASSYNTLFSREGSNQPQH
-,TRBV5-1,ASSLLGGQTDTQY
-,TRBV20-1,SASWFYTEAF
TRBD1,TRBV27,ASTSMGGQGVSGYT
-,TRBV7-2,ASSLAFEAGSSYEQY
-,TRBV28,ATTLYNTGELF
-,TRBV19,ASRDLGGSGANVLT
-,TRBV5-4,ASSLQGGDEKLF
-,TRBV5-6,ASSLGIDGYGYT
TRBD1,TRBV7-9,ASSSRDRVPTGELF
TRBD2,TRBV7-2,ASSLLGGQETQY
-,TRBV30,AWILRNGYT
-,TRBV15,ATSDVFVSGANVLT
-,TRBV4-3,ASSQDPGFSAGANVLT
TRBD2,TRBV24-1,ATSDAAGGTQY
-,TRBV30,AWSVPPWGGSGANVLT
TRBD1,TRBV5-4,ASSRDRGHNEQF
-,TRBV10-3,AISESTMVGYEQY
-,TRBV10-3,AAATPTDTQY
-,TRBV12-3/TRBV12-4,ASSLDANYGYT
-,TRBV6-1,ASSETGIEY
-,TRBV19,ASSVTGELF
TRBD2,TRBV11-2,ASSLVGGGAANEQF
-,TRBV7-2,ASSLGGYDTGELF
-,TRBV21-1,ASSTPPSRVVDTQY
TRBD1,TRBV7-2,ASSPQGAQITGELF
TRBD2,TRBV19,ASSKLLAGPSYEQY
-,TRBV6-2/TRBV6-3,ASSYPPAGGNQPQH
TRBD1,TRBV2,ASSEQYRGGYGYT
-,TRBV6-5,ASMIHYEQY